One and the same sample provided the 26 T cell receptor beta chains below, sequenced in a study of T cells in Graves' hyperthyroidism and ophthalmopathy. Amplification yielded TCR beta CDR3 regions, with RNA transcripts as the source. TCR CDR3 underwent first-round RT-PCR with the HTBI primer set. TCRdb passed the multiplex PCR reads through MiXCR, listing each CDR3 protein once. This sample has 150,000 to 200,000 distinct CDR3 sequences, with over 15% found just once. What was sequenced was blood. These receptors came from a woman aged 45-65 years with Graves' hyperthyroidism.

This clonotype occurred once. V and J are TRBV20-1 and TRBJ1-2; D is unresolved. The CDR3 sequence is 15 residues long. Germline V CDR1 and CDR2: DFQATT, SNEGSKA (reference sequence). The ends were cut back, 1 base at V and 1 base at J, with 13 bases in the middle. Here the CDR3 DNA reads TGCAGTGCTAGAGGGTATTCTGCGGATAACTATGGCTACACCTTC. Its protein is CSARGYSADNYGYTF.

Ten or more counts support this clonotype. The rearrangement links TRBV29-1 to TRBJ2-7; no reliable D call. V lost 1 base and J lost 1, with 8 bases in between. This CDR3 spans 13 amino acids. CDR1 is SQVTM, CDR2 ANQGSEA, per germline. CDR3 nucleotide sequence: TGCAGCGTTGAAGGAACTGATTCCTACGAGCAGTACTTC. This gives the protein CSVEGTDSYEQYF.

The chain links TRBV6-5 to TRBJ2-7; perhaps D is TRBD1 or TRBD2 (6 bases each). There are 16 residues in the CDR3. The V end lost 5 bases, the J end lost 0 bases, and 17 bases lay between the germline ends. Germline V lookup: CDR1 MNHEY, CDR2 SVGAGI. For the CDR3, the DNA is TGTGCCAGCAGTCCTAAAGGAGGGGACACCTCCTACGAGCAGTACTTC. Its protein is CASSPKGGDTSYEQYF.

This clonotype was seen many times. V is TRBV20-1 and J is TRBJ2-2, with D unclear. Germline-derived CDR1 and CDR2 are DFQATT and SNEGSKA (reference sequence). The V gene lost 0 bases and the J gene lost 1 base, with 3 bases spanning the gap. The CDR3 covers 13 residues. DNA for the CDR3: TGCAGTGCTAGAGATCAGAACACCGGGGAGCTGTTTTTT. Translating gives CSARDQNTGELFF.

This clonotype was counted ten times or more. The chain links TRBV3-1 to TRBJ1-6; maybe TRBD1 (6 bases). This CDR3 has 15 residues. The V end lost 5 bases, the J end lost 14 bases, and 22 bases lay between the germline ends. Germline V gene lookup returns CDR1 LGHDT and CDR2 YNNKEL (reference sequence). The chain's CDR3 is CASSEDRLLRGSLHF. The CDR3 DNA reads as TGTGCCAGCAGCGAGGACAGACTTCTGAGGGGGTCCCTCCACTTT.

The sample holds many counts of this clonotype. This chain links TRBV6-1 with TRBJ1-3; 8 bases fit TRBD1. CDR3 length: 16 residues. Per germline, CDR1 MNHNS and CDR2 SASEGT. V lost 6 bases, J lost 1 base, and 8 bases stayed unmatched. DNA of the CDR3: TGTGCCAGCAGCTCAGGACAGGGCAAATCTGGAAACACCATATATTTT. Amino acid sequence: CASSSGQGKSGNTIYF.

This clonotype was counted ten times or more. The J gene is TRBJ2-1, the V gene TRBV12-3 or TRBV12-4; D is undetermined. The CDR3 is 15 amino acids. V shed 9 bases and J shed 0 bases, with 15 bases lying between them. CDR3 sequence: CASSQNRPSYNEQFF. CDR3 in DNA: TGTGCCAGTTCCCAGAACCGTCCCTCCTACAATGAGCAGTTCTTC.

The chain couples TRBV28 to TRBJ2-7; 10 positions match TRBD2. Per the germline V gene, CDR1 is MDHEN and CDR2 is SYDVKM. The CDR3 has 14 amino acids. V lost 6 bases, J lost 1 base, and 3 bases stayed unmatched. CDR3 nucleotides: TGTGCCAGCAGGGCTAGCGGGGGTTCCTACGAGCAGTACTTC. It yields the protein CASRASGGSYEQYF.

In its sample, this clonotype was seen once. The chain has TRBV7-2 and TRBJ2-7; 9 bases fit TRBD1. Germline V CDR1 and CDR2: SGHTA, FQGNSA. CDR3 length: 13 amino acids. The ends lost 5 bases at V and 7 bases at J; junction bases unmatched: 6. In DNA form, the CDR3 reads TGTGCCAGCAGCCCGGGACAGGGAAGGGAGCAGTACTTC. It specifies CASSPGQGREQYF.

This clonotype occurred many times. This chain connects TRBV5-1 to TRBJ2-2; 9 bases line up with TRBD1. CDR1 and CDR2 from the germline V gene are SGHRS and YFSETQ. Trimming removed 4 bases from V and 5 bases from J; junction bases left unmatched: 9. The length of the CDR3 is 16 residues. In nucleotides, the CDR3 is TGCGCCAGCAGCAAACAGGGGGCGCATGTAACCGGGGAGCTGTTTTTT. This codes for CASSKQGAHVTGELFF.

This clonotype was picked up many times. The J gene is TRBJ2-1, the V gene TRBV20-1, with D perhaps matching TRBD1 or TRBD2 (5 bases each). This CDR3 spans 13 amino acids. In germline, CDR1 is DFQATT, CDR2 SNEGSKA (reference sequence). Trimming left V 6 bases short and J 5 bases short, with 14 bases between. As DNA, the CDR3 is TGCAGTGCACAGACGGGACCCCACAATGAGCAGTTCTTC. Its protein is CSAQTGPHNEQFF.

There are many counts of this clonotype. The V and J genes are TRBV12-3 or TRBV12-4 and TRBJ1-2, with 7 bases aligning to TRBD1. The CDR3 spans 13 residues. J gave up 10 bases and V 2 bases, and 7 bases lay outside the gene matches. CDR3 in DNA: TGTGCCAGCAGTTTATACAGGGGAGTTGACTACACCTTC. It translates to CASSLYRGVDYTF.

This clonotype was counted many times. This chain uses TRBV18 with TRBJ2-7, with a weak D call TRBD1 (5 bases). Trimming cost V 4 bases and J 3 bases, with 10 bases left between them. Germline CDR1 and CDR2: KGHSH and LQKENI. The CDR3 has 13 residues. The CDR3 is CASSQDSNYEQYF. The CDR3 DNA sequence: TGTGCCAGCTCACAAGACAGTAACTACGAGCAGTACTTC.

CDR3 sequence (DNA): TGTGCCAGCAGCAGATCGACGAATGGCTACACCTTC. Residues: CASSRSTNGYTF. The rearrangement uses TRBV6-2 or TRBV6-3 and TRBJ1-2; D is unclear. The CDR3 runs 12 residues. Trimming left V 6 bases short and J 6 bases short, with 11 bases between. Germline CDR1 and CDR2: MNHEY and SVGEGT.

This clonotype was seen ten or more times. V is TRBV19 and J is TRBJ1-2; D remains ambiguous. Germline CDR1 and CDR2: LNHDA and SQIVND (reference sequence). V gave up 7 bases and J gave up 2 bases, with 14 bases separating them. The CDR3 covers 14 residues. CDR3 sequence reads: CASKPLRENYGYTF. In DNA form, the CDR3 reads TGTGCCAGTAAACCCCTGCGAGAAAACTATGGCTACACCTTC. Full variable domain (rest looked up from reference TRBV19 and TRBJ1-2): DGGITQSPKYLFRKEGQNVTLSCEQNLNHDAMYWYRQDPGQGLRLIYYSQIVNDFQKGDIAEGYSVSREKKESFPLTVTSAQKNPTAFYLCASKPLRENYGYTFGSGTRLTVV.

This clonotype occurred many times. CDR3 in amino acids: CSVVPAHDYEQYF. The CDR3 nucleotides read TGCAGCGTTGTTCCAGCCCACGACTACGAGCAGTACTTC. The genes are TRBV29-1 and TRBJ2-7; D remains ambiguous. Germline-derived CDR1 and CDR2 are SQVTM and ANQGSEA. Trimming took off 4 bases at V and 3 bases at J, with 13 bases between the two ends. The CDR3 runs to 13 residues.

The sample holds many counts of this clonotype. The chain uses TRBV3-1 and TRBJ1-1, with D possibly TRBD1 on 5 matching bases. Trimming shortened V by 3 bases and J by 4 bases, and 18 bases separated the two germline ends. The germline CDR1 and CDR2 sequences are LGHDT and YNNKEL (reference sequence). The CDR3 runs to 16 residues. The CDR3 DNA reads TGTGCCAGCAGCCAGACCGGGACCCCCACGAGCACTGAAGCTTTCTTT. It yields the protein CASSQTGTPTSTEAFF.

In the case of this clonotype: It may be a read error: a sequence one base away is much more abundant. The rearrangement uses TRBV7-8 and TRBJ2-5; 8 bases are a match to TRBD2. The germline V gene encodes CDR1 SGHVS and CDR2 FQNEAQ. J gave up 5 bases and V 7 bases, and 6 bases lay outside the gene matches. CDR3 length: 13 amino acids. The CDR3 DNA follows: TGTGCCAGCAACCGAGCGGGGGATGAGACCCAGTACTTC. Translating it yields CASNRAGDETQYF.

The V gene is TRBV4-2, the J gene TRBJ2-5, with 7 positions matching TRBD2. The germline CDR1 and CDR2 sequences are LGHNA and YNFKEQ. V was clipped by 0 bases and J by 4 bases; unmatched bases: 5. The length of the CDR3 is 15 residues. This CDR3 is CASSQDWGGVETQYF. Written as DNA, the CDR3 is TGTGCCAGCAGCCAAGACTGGGGGGGTGTAGAGACCCAGTACTTC.

This clonotype showed up many times. The J gene is TRBJ1-4, the V gene TRBV6-1; D possibly corresponds to TRBD1 (5 bases). The V and J ends lost 5 bases and 5 bases respectively, with 18 bases between them. CDR3 length: 16 residues. Germline CDR1 is MNHNS and CDR2 is SASEGT. The CDR3 is CASSSYPGTANEKLFF. CDR3 nucleotides: TGTGCCAGCAGTTCCTACCCCGGGACTGCGAATGAAAAACTGTTTTTT.

The table lists this clonotype with many counts. The chain is built from TRBV6-6 and TRBJ1-2, with no clear D. The CDR3 contains 14 residues. V lost 0 bases and J 6 bases, leaving 11 bases between the germline ends. Germline-derived CDR1 and CDR2 are MNHNY and SVGAGI (reference sequence). The DNA for the CDR3 is TGTGCCAGCAGTTACTCGCACCCGGCGGATGGCTACACCTTC. It codes for CASSYSHPADGYTF.

This clonotype occurred many times. This chain uses TRBV19 with TRBJ1-3; no reliable D call. The length of the CDR3 is 16 residues. Per germline, CDR1 LNHDA and CDR2 SQIVND (reference sequence). Between the trimmed V and J ends, which lost 6 bases and 3 bases, there was a span of 18 bases. CDR3 DNA sequence: TGTGCCAGTAGCCTGATTGGGGTCAACTTTGGAAACACCATATATTTT. Translating it yields CASSLIGVNFGNTIYF.

This clonotype has ten or more counts. The chain uses TRBV20-1 and TRBJ1-2, with a weak D call TRBD1 (6 bases). With 5 bases removed from V and 4 bases from J, the gap between germline ends came to 11 bases. The CDR3 length is 12 residues. Germline loops: CDR1 DFQATT, CDR2 SNEGSKA (reference sequence). CDR3 residues: CSASQGTYGYTF. DNA of the CDR3: TGCAGTGCTTCACAGGGTACCTATGGCTACACCTTC.

In this sample, this clonotype turned up many times. The J gene is TRBJ2-7, the V gene TRBV7-9; no clear D. Germline V gene lookup returns CDR1 SEHNR and CDR2 FQNEAQ (reference sequence). This CDR3 is 13 amino acids long. Trimming shortened V by 2 bases and J by 2 bases, and 7 bases separated the two germline ends. CDR3 in DNA: TGTGCCAGCAGCTTACTATTCCCCTACGAGCAGTACTTC. It is translated as CASSLLFPYEQYF.

This clonotype occurred many times. The chain employs TRBV19 and TRBJ2-5, with D perhaps given as TRBD1 or TRBD2 (5 bases each). The CDR3 length is 14 residues. V shed 6 bases and J shed 4 bases, with 15 bases lying between them. From germline, CDR1 is LNHDA and CDR2 SQIVND (reference sequence). The CDR3 region is CASRSGTSGETQYF. Written as DNA, the CDR3 is TGTGCCAGTAGATCGGGGACCTCAGGAGAGACCCAGTACTTC.

The chain carries TRBV10-3 and TRBJ2-7; D is uncertain. CDR1 is ENHRY, CDR2 SYGVKD, per germline. The CDR3 is 11 amino acids. V lost 3 bases to trimming and J lost 4 bases, with 4 bases between them. The CDR3 loop reads CAISEGYEQYF. For the CDR3, the DNA is TGTGCCATCAGTGAAGGATACGAGCAGTACTTC.